This TCR beta chain was found in a study of blood T cell repertoires in COVID-19. Looked up from germline, CDR1 is SGHTS and CDR2 is YDEGEE. V was trimmed by 3 bases and J by 3 bases, leaving 19 bases between them. The CDR3 has 17 amino acids. This table comes from immunoSEQ multiplex PCR, and its TCRdb copy is limited to in-frame clones, with some not included. The sample records under 350,000 clones, approximately 83% being singletons. Sequenced sample: PBMCs or T cells enriched from blood (not recorded which). J is TRBJ1-5 and V is TRBV5-8; D is perhaps TRBD1 (5 bases). The clonotype was recovered from a woman between 40 and 55 years old with acute COVID-19. The CDR3 protein is CASSSSSSQVANQPQHF. CDR3 coding DNA: TGTGCCAGCAGCTCCTCCTCGTCACAGGTGGCCAATCAGCCCCAGCATTTT.